This entry describes one T cell receptor (beta chain). The antigen is not known. Other DNA sequences from this sample encode an identical CDR3 as well. Normal lung was taken at the farthest possible site, at least 3 cm from tumour. Method: immunoSEQ multiplex PCR; TCRdb's copy keeps in-frame clones and lacks some. The sample has about 3,100 clones; roughly two thirds are singletons. This entry is derived from a study of immune cell composition in non-small cell lung cancer. Study outcomes and limitations: Tumour-associated clones >0.5% occurred in around 35% of adenocarcinomas, about 69% of squamous.

Germline V gene lookup returns CDR1 SGHVS and CDR2 FQNEAQ. This CDR3 contains 16 residues. V shed 1 base, J shed 4 bases, and the junction held 5 bases outside the gene matches. The sample was also linked to a second study, of CD4 T cells in lung cancer.

Sequencing was carried out using non-adjacent lung tissue. The sequence was obtained from a human donor with non-small cell lung cancer. The chain has TRBV7-8 and TRBJ2-3, with 10 bases identical to TRBD2. In DNA form, the CDR3 reads TGTGCCAGCAGCTTAGAGGCTAGCGGGAGCGCAGATACGCAGTATTTT. Protein sequence: CASSLEASGSADTQYF.